The T cell receptor beta chain under discussion was sequenced for a study of glioma-infiltrating T cells after dendritic cell vaccination. Profiled with immunoSEQ multiplex PCR; TCRdb holds only in-frame clones, not every one. This sample yields fewer than 30,000 clones, of which roughly nine tenths are seen a single time; roughly 2.9% belongs to the top ten. This CDR3 region has 13 residues. CDR1 is SGHVS, CDR2 FQNEAQ, per germline. Trimming cost V 4 bases and J 12 bases, with 13 bases left between them. The time point was: after dendritic cell vaccination, including at tumor progression/relapse. This clone showed up just once.

The specimen was blood, collected after dendritic cell vaccination. The chain links TRBV7-8 to TRBJ1-6; D gene unclear. This TCR was recovered from a human donor with glioblastoma. The CDR3 is CASSSKRNQPLHF. CDR3 nucleotides: TGTGCCAGCAGCTCGAAGAGGAATCAACCCCTCCACTTT.